These T cell receptor beta chains were read from a single sample in a study of blood T cell repertoires in COVID-19. Repertoires were generated with immunoSEQ multiplex PCR, while TCRdb's copy carries only in-frame clones and drops some. This table has around 250,000 clones, more than 75% appearing once. Sequencing was performed on PBMCs or T cells enriched from blood (not recorded which). These receptors all come from a man aged 18 to 30 who had recovered from COVID-19. Both conserved end residues are part of each CDR3. A D gene is named only where the DNA matches it firmly. Some rows have no size entry. The others give once, few or many, or a class for an expanded clone.

V	D	size	J	CDR3	DNA
TRBV5-1	-	-	TRBJ2-5	CASSLGQGGDETQYF	TGCGCCAGCAGCTTAGGGCAGGGGGGAGACGAGACCCAGTACTTC
TRBV19	-	-	TRBJ1-2	CASSIFSGYGYTF	TGTGCCAGTAGTATATTTAGCGGCTATGGCTACACCTTC
TRBV19	-	few	TRBJ1-3	CASSIVRWGAGNTIYF	TGTGCCAGTAGTATAGTTCGGTGGGGGGCTGGAAACACCATATATTTT
TRBV27	TRBD1	once	TRBJ2-2	CASKPPGQVQTGELFF	TGTGCCAGCAAACCCCCGGGACAGGTCCAAACCGGGGAGCTGTTTTTT
TRBV10-3	-	-	TRBJ1-5	CAISADRTFRQPQHF	TGTGCCATCAGTGCGGACAGAACCTTCCGCCAGCCCCAGCATTTT
TRBV7-2	TRBD1	-	TRBJ1-6	CASSSGQGNSPLHF	TGTGCCAGCAGCTCAGGACAGGGGAATTCACCCCTCCACTTT
TRBV7-9	-	few	TRBJ1-4	CASSWGGANEKLFF	TGTGCCAGCTCCTGGGGCGGGGCTAATGAAAAACTGTTTTTT
TRBV2	-	-	TRBJ2-2	CASSDVTRNTGELFF	TGTGCCAGCAGTGACGTGACACGAAACACCGGGGAGCTGTTTTTT
TRBV10-3	TRBD1	-	TRBJ1-5	CAISESTGDQPQHF	TGTGCCATCAGTGAGTCGACAGGGGATCAGCCCCAGCATTTT
TRBV5-1	-	-	TRBJ2-1	CASSLAARGGNEQFF	TGCGCCAGCAGCTTGGCGGCTAGAGGGGGCAATGAGCAGTTCTTC
TRBV10-3	-	-	TRBJ1-5	CAISESRDYSNQPQHF	TGTGCCATCAGTGAGTCCAGGGACTATAGCAATCAGCCCCAGCATTTT
TRBV5-8	-	-	TRBJ1-4	CASTLVYGATNEKLFF	TGTGCCAGCACCCTGGTATACGGTGCAACTAATGAAAAACTGTTTTTT
TRBV5-1	-	-	TRBJ1-1	CASRPTTGHTEAFF	TGCGCCAGCAGACCAACAACAGGGCACACTGAAGCTTTCTTT
TRBV5-5	TRBD2	-	TRBJ2-7	CASSSPGLAYEQYF	TGTGCCAGCAGCTCACCGGGACTAGCGTACGAGCAGTACTTC
TRBV6-1	-	few	TRBJ1-5	CASSEDGNRVSQPQHF	TGTGCCAGCAGTGAAGATGGAAACAGGGTAAGCCAGCCCCAGCATTTT
TRBV30	TRBD1	-	TRBJ2-2	CAWNTPGQANTGELFF	TGTGCCTGGAACACTCCGGGACAGGCGAACACCGGGGAGCTGTTTTTT
TRBV10-1	TRBD2	-	TRBJ2-1	CASSDASGGFESSYNEQFF	TGCGCCAGCAGTGATGCTAGCGGGGGATTCGAGAGCTCCTACAATGAGCAGTTCTTC
TRBV18	-	-	TRBJ2-2	CASSLRQGSSGELFF	TGTGCCAGCTCACTGCGTCAGGGGTCGTCCGGGGAGCTGTTTTTT
TRBV4-1	TRBD1	-	TRBJ2-7	CASSQEGDSRYEQYF	TGCGCCAGCAGCCAAGAAGGGGACAGTCGCTACGAGCAGTACTTC
TRBV13	TRBD1	-	TRBJ1-1	CASSPKGTGVTEAFF	TGTGCCAGCAGCCCTAAAGGGACAGGGGTCACTGAAGCTTTCTTT
TRBV7-3	TRBD1	-	TRBJ1-2	CASSSSGGTYGYTF	TGTGCCAGCAGCTCTTCAGGGGGAACCTATGGCTACACCTTC